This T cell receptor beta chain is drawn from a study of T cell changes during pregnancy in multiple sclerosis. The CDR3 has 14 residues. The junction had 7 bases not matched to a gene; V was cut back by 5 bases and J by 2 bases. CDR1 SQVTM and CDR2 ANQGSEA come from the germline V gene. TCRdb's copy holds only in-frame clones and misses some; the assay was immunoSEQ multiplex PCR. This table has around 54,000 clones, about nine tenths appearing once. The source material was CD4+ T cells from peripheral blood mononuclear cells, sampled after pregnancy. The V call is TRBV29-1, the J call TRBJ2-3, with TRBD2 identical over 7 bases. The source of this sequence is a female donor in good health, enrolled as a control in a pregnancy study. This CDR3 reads CSVLPGGTTDTQYF. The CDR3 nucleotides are TGCAGCGTTTTACCGGGGGGAACCACAGATACGCAGTATTTT.